The clone carrying this TCR beta chain is medium-sized (0.01 to 0.1%). Its antigen is not known. This sample was taken from a study of CD8 T cells in ankylosing spondylitis. Notes on the study in general: What seemed typical of ankylosing spondylitis blood was a TCR beta motif built from several highly homologous variants.

The V gene's germline CDR1 is SGHTA and CDR2 FQGNSA. There are 15 residues in the CDR3. J was trimmed by 2 bases and V by 10 bases; bases with no gene match: 12. By quantitative 5'-RACE with molecular barcodes, the TCR beta libraries were made. From the 5' RACE reads, TCRdb called clonotypes with MiXCR, one entry per CDR3 protein. Here the sample spans approximately 300,000 distinct CDR3 sequences, around 20% being singletons. The sequence was obtained from a female donor with ankylosing spondylitis or in good health (not recorded which). The sequenced sample was blood, either unsorted or a sorted T cell fraction (not recorded which). The J gene is TRBJ2-3, the V gene TRBV7-2; 7 bases match TRBD2. The CDR3 protein is CATKNVGGVTDTQYF. CDR3 bases: TGTGCCACCAAAAACGTGGGGGGGGTCACAGATACGCAGTATTTT. The whole variable domain, remainder taken from reference TRBV7-2 and TRBJ2-3, is GAGVSQSPSNKVTEKGKDVELRCDPISGHTALYWYRQSLGQGLEFLIYFQGNSAPDKSGLPSDRFSAERTGGSVSTLTIQRTQQEDSAVYLCATKNVGGVTDTQYFGPGTRLTVL.